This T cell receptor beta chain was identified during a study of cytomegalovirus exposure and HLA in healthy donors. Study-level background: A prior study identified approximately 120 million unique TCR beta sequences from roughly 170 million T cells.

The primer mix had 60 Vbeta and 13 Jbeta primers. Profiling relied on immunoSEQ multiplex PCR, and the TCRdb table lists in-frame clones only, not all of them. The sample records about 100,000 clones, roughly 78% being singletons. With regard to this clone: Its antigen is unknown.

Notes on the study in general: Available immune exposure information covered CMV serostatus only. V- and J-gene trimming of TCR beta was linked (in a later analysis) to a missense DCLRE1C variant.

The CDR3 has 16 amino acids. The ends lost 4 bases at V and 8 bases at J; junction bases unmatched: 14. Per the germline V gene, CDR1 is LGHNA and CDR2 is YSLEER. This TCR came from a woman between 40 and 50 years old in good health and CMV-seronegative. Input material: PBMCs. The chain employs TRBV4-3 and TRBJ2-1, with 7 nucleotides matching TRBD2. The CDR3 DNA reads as TGCGCCAGCAGCCCGGGTAGGGAGGGCCTGGTACATGAGCAGTTCTTC. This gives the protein CASSPGREGLVHEQFF.